This T cell receptor (beta chain) was sequenced during a study of T cell responses to AZD1222 COVID-19 vaccine. Comments on this clone: Its target is unknown.

TCRdb's table, derived via immunoSEQ multiplex PCR, lists solely in-frame clones and lacks some. This table holds approximately 150,000 clones, about 92% found once. In germline, CDR1 is MNHEY, CDR2 SMNVEV (reference sequence). The CDR3 loop spans 15 amino acids. V was pared by 2 bases and J by 6 bases, with 5 bases of the junction left unmatched. Study-wide results and caveats: It was only after the peak T cell response that any repertoires were sampled. With two AZD1222 doses given, Spike-specific TCR breadth and depth both rose. Within unmutated variant regions lay the reported targets of nearly half of spike-specific TCRs.

This sequence originates from an adult who received the AZD1222 COVID-19 vaccine. The rearrangement links TRBV27 to TRBJ2-7, with 12 bases aligning to TRBD1. Material: peripheral blood, obtained 28 days after the second AZD1222 dose. CDR3: CASSLGTGGSGEQYF. CDR3 coding DNA: TGTGCCAGCAGTTTAGGGACAGGGGGCTCGGGCGAGCAGTACTTC.